Below are 27 T cell receptor beta chains sequenced from a single sample in a study of OX40 agonist ivuxolimab in advanced cancers. Sequenced by immunoSEQ multiplex PCR; TCRdb stores in-frame clones only, minus some. Found here are tens of thousands of clones, roughly nine tenths of them singletons; the top ten hold about 0.63%. Material: CD4+ or CD8+ T cells sorted from blood, obtained in a trial of the OX40 agonist ivuxolimab. Source of these receptors: an adult with an advanced solid tumor such as melanoma, head and neck, liver or kidney cancer.

The CDR3 DNA sequence: TGTGCCAGCTCGCTAGCGGGGGTCTCCTACAATGAGCAGTTCTTC. Translation gives CASSLAGVSYNEQFF. J is TRBJ2-1 and V is TRBV2; TRBD2 agrees at 10 bases. In germline, CDR1 is SNHLY, CDR2 FYNNEI. The CDR3 spans 15 residues. The trim removed 8 bases at V and 0 bases at J, leaving 4 bases unmatched.

This rearrangement joins TRBV11-2 to TRBJ1-4; 10 nucleotides agree with TRBD1. Trimming at V came to 0 bases and at J to 7 bases, leaving 5 bases not matched to a gene. The CDR3 is 16 residues long. Germline V lookup: CDR1 SGHAT, CDR2 FQNNGV. The DNA of the CDR3 is TGTGCCAGCAGCTTAGATCGGACAGGGGGGGGTGAAAAACTGTTTTTT. Translated: CASSLDRTGGGEKLFF. The variable domain in full, with the rest retrieved from reference TRBV11-2 and TRBJ1-4, is EAGVAQSPRYKIIEKRQSVAFWCNPISGHATLYWYQQILGQGPKLLIQFQNNGVVDDSQLPKDRFSAERLKGVDSTLKIQPAKLEDSAVYLCASSLDRTGGGEKLFFGSGTQLSVL.

The chain uses TRBV2 and TRBJ2-2; perhaps TRBD1 as D (6 bases). Trimming removed 5 bases from V and 6 bases from J, with 7 bases in between. The length of the CDR3 is 12 residues. Per germline, CDR1 SNHLY and CDR2 FYNNEI. The CDR3 bases are TGTGCCAGCAGTACAGGGTCCGGGGAGCTGTTTTTT. It encodes CASSTGSGELFF.

The rearrangement links TRBV19 to TRBJ2-7; D is ambiguous. Germline lookup yields CDR1 LNHDA and CDR2 SQIVND (reference sequence). V dropped 3 bases and J dropped 6 bases, with 9 bases sitting between them. This CDR3 has 12 residues. The CDR3 sequence: CASSISGSEQYF. The DNA for the CDR3 is TGTGCCAGTAGTATCTCGGGTAGCGAGCAGTACTTC.

The chain is built from TRBV28 and TRBJ2-6; 7 nucleotides agree with TRBD1. Germline CDR1 and CDR2: MDHEN and SYDVKM. Germline trimming cut 5 bases from V and 2 bases from J; bases unmatched to any gene: 3. This CDR3 comprises 15 residues. CDR3 nucleotide sequence: TGTGCCAGCAGTACCACAGGGGCTGGGGCCAACGTCCTGACTTTC. Its translation: CASSTTGAGANVLTF.

The genes are TRBV7-6 and TRBJ2-1; TRBD2 aligns across 7 bases. The CDR3 spans 16 residues. Germline V lookup: CDR1 SGHVS, CDR2 FNYEAQ. J was trimmed by 5 bases and V by 2 bases; bases with no gene match: 9. This CDR3 reads CASSLLGGESNNEQFF. The CDR3 DNA reads TGTGCCAGCAGCTTATTGGGGGGGGAGAGCAACAATGAGCAGTTCTTC.

This chain uses TRBV6-6 with TRBJ2-7; 8 bases align to TRBD1. Looked up from germline, CDR1 is MNHNY and CDR2 is SVGAGI (reference sequence). Losses at the gene ends were 8 bases for V and 3 bases for J; bases not matched to a gene: 9. The CDR3 extends over 14 amino acids. This CDR3 reads CASRGTGEGYEQYF. The CDR3 region has the DNA TGTGCCAGCCGAGGGACAGGAGAAGGCTACGAGCAGTACTTC.

The chain is built from TRBV5-1 and TRBJ2-1; 9 nucleotides align to TRBD1. CDR3 length: 15 amino acids. Germline CDR1 reads SGHRS; CDR2 reads YFSETQ. The ends lost 2 bases at V and 7 bases at J; junction bases unmatched: 7. The CDR3: CASSLAGQGSNEQFF. CDR3 nucleotide sequence: TGCGCCAGCAGCTTAGCGGGACAGGGCTCGAATGAGCAGTTCTTC.

The chain is built from TRBV5-1 and TRBJ2-4; perhaps TRBD1 as D (6 bases). Germline CDR1 and CDR2: SGHRS and YFSETQ. V was pared by 4 bases and J by 6 bases, with 14 bases between. The CDR3 has 14 amino acids. CDR3 coding DNA: TGCGCCAGCAGCCCAAAACAGGGTTCAAACATTCAGTACTTC. This codes for CASSPKQGSNIQYF.

The chain couples TRBV5-3 to TRBJ2-1, with D perhaps assigned TRBD1 or TRBD2 (5 bases each). TRBV5-3 carries the ORF label, with uncertain function. The CDR3 runs to 17 residues. The V gene lost 0 bases and the J gene lost 4 bases, with 17 bases spanning the gap. CDR3 nucleotide sequence: TGTGCCAGAAGCTTGGAGGAACGGGACCCCGAGTACAATGAGCAGTTCTTC. Protein product: CARSLEERDPEYNEQFF.

In its sample, this clone was seen once. This sequence joins TRBV5-1 and TRBJ2-1; 7 positions match TRBD2. Per the germline V gene, CDR1 is SGHRS and CDR2 is YFSETQ. The CDR3 loop spans 15 amino acids. J lost 2 bases, V lost 2 bases, and 4 bases had no gene match. CDR3 region: CASSLTGTTYNEQFF. The CDR3 DNA follows: TGCGCCAGCAGCTTAACCGGGACTACCTACAATGAGCAGTTCTTC.

V usage is TRBV4-1 and J usage is TRBJ2-5; weak D call: TRBD2 (5 bases). There are 12 residues in the CDR3. Germline assignment: CDR1 MGHRA and CDR2 YSYEKL. The V and J ends lost 3 bases and 9 bases respectively, with 11 bases between them. The CDR3 spells CASSHSGLPQYF. CDR3 DNA: TGCGCCAGCAGCCATTCCGGACTGCCCCAGTACTTC.

The chain is built from TRBV4-2 and TRBJ1-5; D gene uncertain. Between the trimmed V and J ends, which lost 5 bases and 7 bases, there was a span of 12 bases. Germline V CDR1 and CDR2: LGHNA, YNFKEQ. The CDR3 consists of 13 residues. The CDR3 loop reads CASSFNEGQPQHF. CDR3 DNA sequence: TGTGCCAGCAGCTTCAACGAGGGCCAGCCCCAGCATTTT.

The V and J genes are TRBV15 and TRBJ1-5; TRBD1 might be the D (5 bases). The CDR3 is 14 residues long. From germline, CDR1 is LNHNV and CDR2 YYDKDF (reference sequence). The V end lost 6 bases, the J end lost 0 bases, and 9 bases lay between the germline ends. The CDR3 loop reads CATSIDSSNQPQHF. In DNA form, the CDR3 reads TGTGCCACCAGTATAGACAGTAGCAATCAGCCCCAGCATTTT.

This sequence joins TRBV2 and TRBJ2-5, with D possibly matching TRBD2 (6 bases). The J call may be mistaken, given a closer DNA end match to TRBJ2-7. The CDR3 runs to 14 residues. Germline V lookup: CDR1 SNHLY, CDR2 FYNNEI. The CDR3 nucleotides are TGTGCCAGCAGTGACGGGCGGGGAAACTACGAGCAGTACTTC. Its translation is CASSDGRGNYEQYF.

This sequence joins TRBV12-5 and TRBJ2-5; TRBD2 agrees at 12 bases. CDR3 length: 16 residues. V lost 6 bases and J lost 5; bases outside the gene matches: 10. The germline CDR1 and CDR2 sequences are LGHNT and FRNRAP. The CDR3 region has the DNA TGTGCTAGTGGCTTCACTAGCGGGAGGTTATGGGAGACCCAGTACTTC. It codes for CASGFTSGRLWETQYF. Full variable domain (missing parts from reference TRBV12-5 and TRBJ2-5): DARVTQTPRHKVTEMGQEVTMRCQPILGHNTVFWYRQTMMQGLELLAYFRNRAPLDDSGMPKDRFSAEMPDATLATLKIQPSEPRDSAVYFCASGFTSGRLWETQYFGPGTRLLVL.

This clone was observed a few times. This chain uses TRBV5-1 with TRBJ2-2, with D possibly being TRBD1 (6 bases). The CDR3 runs 15 residues. Per the germline V gene, CDR1 is SGHRS and CDR2 is YFSETQ. Trimming took 5 bases from V and 6 from J, leaving 17 bases between them. The CDR3, as DNA: TGCGCCAGCAGTGCCTTGAGGGGGACGCCCGGGGAGCTGTTTTTT. It specifies CASSALRGTPGELFF.

The chain combines TRBV28 with TRBJ2-1; 8 bases map to TRBD2. V lost 6 bases to trimming and J lost 13 bases; unmatched junction nucleotides: 8. This CDR3 contains 12 residues. Germline CDR1 is MDHEN and CDR2 is SYDVKM. CDR3 sequence: CASSPGTSRQFF. In DNA form, the CDR3 reads TGTGCCAGCAGCCCTGGGACTAGTCGTCAGTTCTTC.

The rearrangement uses TRBV5-4 and TRBJ2-1; maybe TRBD2 (5 bases). Germline CDR1 SGHNT, CDR2 YYREEE (reference sequence). Trimming pared 4 bases from V and 6 bases from J, leaving 11 bases between. This CDR3 contains 13 residues. The CDR3 loop is CASSPARGNEQFF. As DNA, the CDR3 is TGTGCCAGCAGCCCCGCCCGGGGCAATGAGCAGTTCTTC.

This clone has just a few counts. CDR3 sequence: CASRLAASSTDTQYF. CDR3 coding DNA: TGTGCCAGCAGGCTAGCGGCCTCTAGCACAGATACGCAGTATTTT. The chain combines TRBV4-2 with TRBJ2-3, with 7 bases identical to TRBD2. V lost 6 bases, J lost 0 bases, and 6 bases stayed unmatched. The CDR3 is 15 residues long. In germline, CDR1 is LGHNA, CDR2 YNFKEQ.

This chain connects TRBV11-2 to TRBJ2-6; D call uncertain. Germline V CDR1 and CDR2: SGHAT, FQNNGV. The CDR3 extends over 12 amino acids. Between the trimmed V and J ends, which lost 5 bases and 2 bases, there was a span of 1 base. CDR3 nucleotides: TGTGCCAGCAGCGCTGGGGCCAACGTCCTGACTTTC. Encoded protein: CASSAGANVLTF.

The V call is TRBV6-1, the J call TRBJ1-5; D not certain. The CDR3 consists of 13 residues. The V gene's germline CDR1 is MNHNS and CDR2 SASEGT. V was clipped by 1 base and J by 7 bases, with 8 bases between them. The CDR3 here is CASSEDGRQPQHF. The CDR3 nucleotides read TGTGCCAGCAGTGAAGACGGGAGACAGCCCCAGCATTTT.

This clone was counted only a few times. The chain links TRBV19 to TRBJ2-6; D is ambiguous. The CDR3 spans 16 residues. V shed 1 base and J shed 0 bases, with 7 bases lying between them. Germline V gene data show CDR1 as LNHDA and CDR2 as SQIVND (reference sequence). This CDR3 reads CASSIGLPSGANVLTF. As DNA, the CDR3 is TGTGCCAGTAGTATAGGCCTACCCTCTGGGGCCAACGTCCTGACTTTC.

This chain links TRBV30 with TRBJ2-5; perhaps TRBD2 as D (6 bases). V lost 1 base and J 11 bases, leaving 17 bases between the germline ends. Germline values: CDR1 GTSNPN, CDR2 SVGIG (reference sequence). The CDR3 totals 13 residues. The CDR3 DNA reads TGTGCCTGGAGTGAGGACTACCGTCAGCCGCAGTACTTC. Amino acid sequence: CAWSEDYRQPQYF.

The chain recombines TRBV30 with TRBJ1-5; no firm D call. The ends were cut back, 1 base at V and 6 bases at J, with 10 bases in the middle. There are 13 residues in the CDR3. Germline lookup yields CDR1 GTSNPN and CDR2 SVGIG (reference sequence). The CDR3 reads CAWSETLGQPQHF. The CDR3 nucleotides are TGTGCCTGGAGTGAAACGCTCGGTCAGCCCCAGCATTTT.

This rearrangement joins TRBV30 to TRBJ2-3; TRBD2 aligns across 7 bases. The CDR3 contains 14 residues. With 5 bases clipped from V and 1 base from J, the junction kept 6 bases outside the gene matches. CDR1 GTSNPN and CDR2 SVGIG come from the germline V gene (reference sequence). The CDR3 DNA sequence: TGTGCCTGGGGGCGGGAGCTGGGCACAGATACGCAGTATTTT. Protein sequence: CAWGRELGTDTQYF.

The chain employs TRBV4-2 and TRBJ1-2; 10 bases match TRBD1. The CDR3 loop spans 14 amino acids. Germline V gene sequence: CDR1 LGHNA, CDR2 YNFKEQ. The V and J ends lost 7 bases and 4 bases, in that order; junction bases with no gene match: 6. The CDR3 DNA sequence: TGTGCCAGCACTACGGGACAGGGGATCTATGGCTACACCTTC. Amino acid sequence: CASTTGQGIYGYTF.